The rows below give T cell receptor beta chains drawn from one sample of a study of shared clonotypes between healthy human individuals. Clones were sequenced by immunoSEQ multiplex PCR, and TCRdb holds only the in-frame ones, with some missing. The sample lists roughly 810,000 clones, approximately 97% occurring once. The sample consisted of naive CD8+ T cells sorted from blood. These TCRs come from a man younger than 45 in good health. CDR3s include the opening cysteine and the closing phenylalanine or tryptophan. D genes are given only for firm matches. A row's size may be missing; if present it is once, few, many or a size class.

j_gene,v_gene,abundance,d_gene,CDR3nt,CDR3aa
TRBJ1-5,TRBV7-9,NA,NA,TGTGCCAGCAGCAGATTCGACAGAGAAAGTAATCAGCCCCAGCATTTT,CASSRFDRESNQPQHF
TRBJ2-2,TRBV10-3,NA,NA,TGTGCCATCAGTGAGTCCCGGGACGGAAACACCGGGGAGCTGTTTTTT,CAISESRDGNTGELFF
TRBJ1-2,TRBV6-1,NA,NA,TGTGCCAGCAGTGAAGCGCTTCTGACAGACTATGGCTACACCTTC,CASSEALLTDYGYTF
TRBJ2-7,TRBV7-9,NA,NA,TGTGCCAGCAGCTCCCAGGGGTCCTACGAGCAGTACTTC,CASSSQGSYEQYF
TRBJ2-5,TRBV25-1,NA,NA,TGTGCCAGCAGTGAATGGGCCCCGGGGACCCAGTACTTC,CASSEWAPGTQYF
TRBJ2-7,TRBV4-1,NA,NA,TGCGCCAGCAGCCAAGGGGATCAGGGTCAATACGAGCAGTACTTC,CASSQGDQGQYEQYF
TRBJ2-5,TRBV7-3,NA,NA,TGTGCCAGCAGCACCGGGACGACCGCCCAAGAGACCCAGTACTTC,CASSTGTTAQETQYF
TRBJ2-7,TRBV20-1,NA,NA,TGCAGTGCTAGTCTCGAGCAGTACTTC,CSASLEQYF
TRBJ2-7,TRBV7-8,NA,NA,TGTGCCAGCAGCGACGGGATGGGCGACGAGCAGTACTTC,CASSDGMGDEQYF
TRBJ2-3,TRBV5-5,NA,TRBD2,TGTGCCAGCAGCTTTGAGGGCGGGAGGACAGATACGCAGTATTTT,CASSFEGGRTDTQYF
TRBJ2-2,TRBV13,NA,NA,TGTGCCAGCACCTCACTGAACACCGGGGAGCTGTTTTTT,CASTSLNTGELFF
TRBJ2-7,TRBV6-1,once,NA,TGTGCCAGCAGGCCGGACAGCCCTTACGAGCAGTACTTC,CASRPDSPYEQYF
TRBJ2-1,TRBV7-8,NA,NA,TGTGCCAGCATGTTGGGGGGCTCGTCCTACAATGAGCAGTTCTTC,CASMLGGSSYNEQFF
TRBJ2-1,TRBV4-1,NA,TRBD2,TGCGCCAGCAGCCAGCGGGGGTTGAGGGGCAATGAGCAGTTCTTC,CASSQRGLRGNEQFF
TRBJ2-1,TRBV7-9,NA,NA,TGTGCCAGCAGCTTAGCGCTAAGTTACGGCAGGGGACATGAGCAGTTCTTC,CASSLALSYGRGHEQFF
TRBJ2-3,TRBV15,NA,NA,TGTGCCACCGCCGGGCGAGTGGCCACAGATACGCAGTATTTT,CATAGRVATDTQYF
TRBJ2-3,TRBV11-2,once,TRBD2,TGTGCCAGCAGCTTAGATCCGGCAGCGGGAAGGGGCACAGATACGCAGTATTTT,CASSLDPAAGRGTDTQYF
TRBJ2-1,TRBV4-3,NA,NA,TGCGCCAGCAGCCAAGAAAGTGGGGGAGTCCCAAATGAGCAGTTCTTC,CASSQESGGVPNEQFF
TRBJ2-1,TRBV4-1,NA,NA,TGCGCCAGCAGCCTCCGTGGGAATGAGCAGTTCTTC,CASSLRGNEQFF
TRBJ2-7,TRBV10-1,NA,TRBD1,TGCGCCAGCAGTGGGTGGACAGGGGGAAAAGGCTACGAGCAGTACTTC,CASSGWTGGKGYEQYF
TRBJ2-3,TRBV6-5,NA,TRBD2,TGTGCCAGCAGTTATGGGGGACTAGCGGGAGATACGCAGTATTTT,CASSYGGLAGDTQYF
TRBJ2-5,TRBV27,once,TRBD1,TGTGCCAGCAGTTTAACGACAGGGCTGGGGGAGACCCAGTACTTC,CASSLTTGLGETQYF
TRBJ2-6,TRBV10-2,NA,NA,TGCGCCAGCAGTGAGCCCCGCCTGCTGAGCTCTGGGGCCAACGTCCTGACTTTC,CASSEPRLLSSGANVLTF
TRBJ1-1,TRBV29-1,NA,TRBD1,TGCAGCGTTGATCCCAGGGGGAGGAACACTGAAGCTTTCTTT,CSVDPRGRNTEAFF
TRBJ2-5,TRBV27,NA,TRBD2,TGTGCCAGCAGTTTAGGGACTAGCAGCCAAGAGACCCAGTACTTC,CASSLGTSSQETQYF
TRBJ2-7,TRBV7-2,NA,NA,TGTGCCAGCAGCCAGTGGCTGGGCAGCTCCTACGAGCAGTACTTC,CASSQWLGSSYEQYF
TRBJ2-7,TRBV7-9,NA,NA,TGTGCCAGCAGCTTCGAGACAGGCTCTTCCCGGGAGCAGTACTTC,CASSFETGSSREQYF